Listed below are T cell receptor beta chains from one sample, sequenced in a study of PD-1 blockade in mismatch repair-deficient tumors. Profiled with immunoSEQ multiplex PCR; TCRdb holds only in-frame clones, not every one. The table includes about 79,000 clones, roughly 80% detected once. The sample in question was peripheral blood, obtained 44 weeks after starting pembrolizumab. The receptors were sampled from an adult with mismatch repair-deficient cancer. CDR3s include the opening cysteine and the closing phenylalanine or tryptophan. D genes are given only for firm matches. Clone sizes are given selectively: once, few, many, or a class where the clone is expanded.

DNA,CDR3,J,D,size,V
TGTGCCAGCAGTGAAGGGACAAGAAACACCATATATTTT,CASSEGTRNTIYF,TRBJ1-3,NA,NA,TRBV6-1
TGCAGCGTTCAGGCGCGGCAGACCTATGGCTACACCTTC,CSVQARQTYGYTF,TRBJ1-2,NA,NA,TRBV29-1
TGTGCCAGCAGCCAAGTAGGGGGGGACAGGGATAACTATGGCTACACCTTC,CASSQVGGDRDNYGYTF,TRBJ1-2,TRBD1,NA,TRBV4-2
TGTGCCATCGGGGGCACTGAAGCTTTCTTT,CAIGGTEAFF,TRBJ1-1,NA,NA,TRBV10-3
TGTGCCAGCAGCCCCCGACTAGCGGGGAAGGGTCACAATGAGCAGTTCTTC,CASSPRLAGKGHNEQFF,TRBJ2-1,TRBD2,once,TRBV9
TGCAGCGTAAGACGGGAGGGCCTCGGAGATACGCAGTATTTT,CSVRREGLGDTQYF,TRBJ2-3,TRBD2,NA,TRBV29-1
TGTGCCTGCCGGAAAGGTTCGGGTGTGAACACTGAAGCTTTCTTT,CACRKGSGVNTEAFF,TRBJ1-1,NA,NA,TRBV30
TGTGCCTGGAGTCGGACAGGGGGCAGAAGTGCGGATGGCTACACCTTC,CAWSRTGGRSADGYTF,TRBJ1-2,TRBD1,few,TRBV30
TGTGCCAGTAGTACGGACAGGAATGAGCAGTTCTTC,CASSTDRNEQFF,TRBJ2-1,TRBD1,few,TRBV19
TGTGCCAGCAGTGATGGTAGCGGAGCCCACAATGAGCAGTTCTTC,CASSDGSGAHNEQFF,TRBJ2-1,NA,NA,TRBV6-4
TGCAGCGCCGGTCCGACCAATGAGCAGTTCTTC,CSAGPTNEQFF,TRBJ2-1,NA,NA,TRBV29-1
TGCGCCAGCAACCCGGACAGATATAGCAATCAGCCCCAGCATTTT,CASNPDRYSNQPQHF,TRBJ1-5,NA,NA,TRBV4-1
TGTGCCAGCTCGCCGGGACAGGGGGCTGAAGCTTTCTTT,CASSPGQGAEAFF,TRBJ1-1,TRBD1,NA,TRBV18
TGTGCCACCAGCCCAGGGGGCGCTGGCACTGAAGCTTTCTTT,CATSPGGAGTEAFF,TRBJ1-1,TRBD1,NA,TRBV15
TGTGCCACCTATCCGGGACAGGGGACCGGTCGCTATGGCTACACCTTC,CATYPGQGTGRYGYTF,TRBJ1-2,TRBD1,NA,TRBV19
TGTGCCAGCAACATAGCGGGAGGGCCTTTCAATGAGCAGTTCTTC,CASNIAGGPFNEQFF,TRBJ2-1,TRBD2,few,TRBV7-3
TGTGCTAGTGTCCCACAGGGGAGGGTAACCGGGGAGCTGTTTTTT,CASVPQGRVTGELFF,TRBJ2-2,NA,NA,TRBV12-5
TGTGCCATCAGTGCGGGCGGGAATGAGCAGTTCTTC,CAISAGGNEQFF,TRBJ2-1,NA,NA,TRBV10-3
TGTGCCAGCTCTCGCGGGATGAACACCGGGGAGCTGTTTTTT,CASSRGMNTGELFF,TRBJ2-2,NA,NA,TRBV6-5
TGTGCCAGCAGTTACGAAAGGGGGCACACTGAAGCTTTCTTT,CASSYERGHTEAFF,TRBJ1-1,TRBD1,NA,TRBV6-6
TGTGCCAGCCAAACCCCGCTAGTGTCTTACGAGCAGTTCTTC,CASQTPLVSYEQFF,TRBJ2-1,NA,NA,TRBV6-1
TGTGCCAACAGCTTTCCCAGACTAGCGGGAGACGTTAGCACAGATACGCAGTATTTT,CANSFPRLAGDVSTDTQYF,TRBJ2-3,TRBD2,NA,TRBV11-2
TGTGCCAGCAGTGAAATGTGGACGGCTGGAAACACCATATATTTT,CASSEMWTAGNTIYF,TRBJ1-3,NA,NA,TRBV6-1
TGTGCCAGCAGCTGGGTGCCAGGGAGTAACACTGAAGCTTTCTTT,CASSWVPGSNTEAFF,TRBJ1-1,NA,NA,TRBV4-2
TGTGCCAGTAGTATCGCGGGACTCTACACCGGGGAGCTGTTTTTT,CASSIAGLYTGELFF,TRBJ2-2,NA,NA,TRBV19
TGTGCCAGCAGCCCAGGGGGCGGGAGACAAGAGACCCAGTACTTC,CASSPGGGRQETQYF,TRBJ2-5,NA,NA,TRBV11-3
TGCGCCAGCAGCTTGGGTCCAGGTATTCACCCCGGTGACACCATATATTTT,CASSLGPGIHPGDTIYF,TRBJ1-3,NA,NA,TRBV5-1
TGTGCCAGCAGCTACCAGGGAACCCTCACTGAAGCTTTCTTT,CASSYQGTLTEAFF,TRBJ1-1,NA,NA,TRBV5-5
TGCGCCAGCAGCTTTGGGGGGTCTAACTATGGCTACACCTTC,CASSFGGSNYGYTF,TRBJ1-2,NA,NA,TRBV5-1
TGTGCCAGCTCACGGACAGGGGAGAGCAATCAGCCCCAGCATTTT,CASSRTGESNQPQHF,TRBJ1-5,TRBD1,NA,TRBV18
TGTGCCAGCAGCCTGGGAGTTCGTAGCACAGATACGCAGTATTTT,CASSLGVRSTDTQYF,TRBJ2-3,NA,medium-sized,TRBV5-5
TGTGCCAGCAGCTTAGTCGGGAGTAACACAGATACGCAGTATTTT,CASSLVGSNTDTQYF,TRBJ2-3,NA,NA,TRBV10-3
TGCGCCAGCAGCTTCGACCCGGAGGCGGATGGCTACACCTTC,CASSFDPEADGYTF,TRBJ1-2,NA,NA,TRBV5-1
TGTGCCAGCAGTGAACCCGGACAGGGTATGGGCTATGAGCAGTTCTTC,CASSEPGQGMGYEQFF,TRBJ2-1,TRBD1,NA,TRBV6-1
TGTGCCAGCAGCTTAGATTCTCCCGGGCTGGAGACCCAGTACTTC,CASSLDSPGLETQYF,TRBJ2-5,NA,NA,TRBV11-3
TGTGCCAGTAGTAAGACAGGGGGAATGTTCAATGAGCAGTTCTTC,CASSKTGGMFNEQFF,TRBJ2-1,TRBD1,NA,TRBV19
TGTGCCAGCAGTTTTTTCAATCAGCCCCAGCATTTT,CASSFFNQPQHF,TRBJ1-5,NA,NA,TRBV28
TGTGCCAGCAGCTTGTCAAGAGGGGGACTAGCGGACAATGAGCAGTTCTTC,CASSLSRGGLADNEQFF,TRBJ2-1,TRBD2,NA,TRBV7-3
TGTGCCAGCAGCGCGACTAGCGGGAGAGAGACCCAGTACTTC,CASSATSGRETQYF,TRBJ2-5,TRBD2,NA,TRBV9
TGTGCCAGCTCACCAAGTAGCGGGCCGAACACCGGGGAGCTGTTTTTT,CASSPSSGPNTGELFF,TRBJ2-2,TRBD2,NA,TRBV18
TGTGCCAGCATCGAGGGGGTGGAAGCTTTCTTT,CASIEGVEAFF,TRBJ1-1,NA,NA,TRBV27
TGTGCCAGCAGCTTATATGGGAGGAACACTGAAGCTTTCTTT,CASSLYGRNTEAFF,TRBJ1-1,NA,NA,TRBV7-2
TGTGCCAGCAGTTTATCCGGATCCGCCTACGAGCAGTACTTC,CASSLSGSAYEQYF,TRBJ2-7,NA,NA,TRBV27
TGTGCCAGTAGTAAGGCGGGAGGGTCGAACACCGGGGAGCTGTTTTTT,CASSKAGGSNTGELFF,TRBJ2-2,TRBD2,NA,TRBV19
TGTGCCAGGAAAACAGGGGACAAGCAGTACTTC,CARKTGDKQYF,TRBJ2-7,TRBD1,NA,TRBV2
TGCGCCAGCAGCCAAGACAGGAGTCAGGGATACGAGCAGTACTTC,CASSQDRSQGYEQYF,TRBJ2-7,NA,NA,TRBV4-3
TGTGCCATCAGTGTTGGGACTAGCGGTTCCTACGAGCAGTACTTC,CAISVGTSGSYEQYF,TRBJ2-7,TRBD2,NA,TRBV10-3
TGTGCCAGCAGTGGCCGGGACAGGGCTCGGAGCTATGGCTACACCTTC,CASSGRDRARSYGYTF,TRBJ1-2,TRBD1,NA,TRBV6-1
TGTGCCAGCTCACCAACCGAAAGGGACACTGAAGCTTTCTTT,CASSPTERDTEAFF,TRBJ1-1,NA,NA,TRBV18
TGTGCCAGCAGCCGCGGGAGGGGGTATGGTAACACCATATATTTT,CASSRGRGYGNTIYF,TRBJ1-3,NA,NA,TRBV7-9
TGTGCCACTGGTGTTTATCCCAATCAGCCCCAGCATTTT,CATGVYPNQPQHF,TRBJ1-5,NA,NA,TRBV2
TGTGCCAGCAGCGGGGGACAGGGGTTGTACAATGAGCAGTTCTTC,CASSGGQGLYNEQFF,TRBJ2-1,TRBD1,NA,TRBV9
TGTGCCAGCAGTCTCATAACTGGGGAGCTGTTTTTT,CASSLITGELFF,TRBJ2-2,NA,NA,TRBV27
TGTGCCAGCAGCGTAGGGGACAGCTACAATGAGCAGTTCTTC,CASSVGDSYNEQFF,TRBJ2-1,TRBD1,once,TRBV5-6